This T cell receptor (beta chain) derives from a study of cytomegalovirus exposure and HLA in healthy donors. Study overall: Out of fewer than 500 genotyped donors, 81% belonged to the Caucasian-associated ancestry cluster. The study, taken as a whole, reports: Serostatus for CMV was the only available immune exposure information.

A multiplex PCR was run with 60 Vbeta primers and 13 Jbeta primers. Under the authors' procedure: It was a later analysis that counted roughly 80 million unique TCR beta chains, of which some 9.9 million were shared. The repertoire was sequenced with immunoSEQ multiplex PCR; TCRdb's copy has only in-frame clones and lacks some. The V and J calls and the clone size are those of that table, but D and trimming were determined from the DNA. The data contain around 180,000 clones, roughly 80% of them singletons. This clone turned up a few times. Its antigen is not identified. CDR1 is SEHNR and CDR2 is FQNEAQ in the germline V gene (reference sequence). The CDR3 runs 13 residues. V was clipped by 5 bases and J by 4 bases, with 9 bases between them.

Sequences were obtained from PBMCs. This sequence originates from a man in his fifties or sixties in good health and CMV-seronegative. The chain links TRBV7-9 to TRBJ1-5; D uncertain. DNA of the CDR3: TGTGCCAGCAGCCCGGGTTCTAATCAGCCCCAGCATTTT. It is translated as CASSPGSNQPQHF. Drawing the rest from reference TRBV7-9 and TRBJ1-5, the complete variable domain is DTGVSQNPRHKITKRGQNVTFRCDPISEHNRLYWYRQTLGQGPEFLTYFQNEAQLEKSRLLSDRFSAERPKGSFSTLEIQRTEQGDSAMYLCASSPGSNQPQHFGDGTRLSIL.